A selection of T cell receptor beta chains follows, all from one sample in a study of cytomegalovirus exposure and HLA in healthy donors. Sequencing was performed with immunoSEQ multiplex PCR; in TCRdb, only in-frame clones are kept and a portion is missing. The sample yields some 160,000 clones, around three quarters seen once. The sample taken for sequencing was PBMCs. All receptors derive from a man between 35 and 55 years old in good health and CMV-seronegative. The CDR3 runs from the conserved cysteine through the conserved F or W. A D gene is named only where the DNA matches it firmly. Clone sizes are given selectively: once, few, many, or a class where the clone is expanded.

j_call clone_size v_call d_call cdr3_aa cdr3_nt
TRBJ1-4 once TRBV11-2 TRBD1 CASSLRSAGGNEKLFF TGTGCCAGCAGCTTAAGGTCGGCAGGGGGCAATGAAAAACTGTTTTTT
TRBJ2-3 once TRBV9 TRBD2 CASSPPGTTTDTQYF TGTGCCAGCAGCCCCCCCGGGACTACCACAGATACGCAGTATTTT
TRBJ2-5 - TRBV6-6 TRBD2 CASSYSAGGQETQYF TGTGCCAGCAGTTATTCGGCGGGGGGCCAGGAGACCCAGTACTTC
TRBJ2-7 - TRBV4-1 - CASSPNSGEGYYEQYF TGCGCCAGCAGCCCGAACTCAGGGGAGGGTTACTACGAGCAGTACTTC
TRBJ2-1 - TRBV18 TRBD2 CASSPPVAGGKNEQFF TGTGCCAGCTCACCACCAGTAGCGGGAGGGAAAAATGAGCAGTTCTTC
TRBJ1-2 - TRBV6-5 - CASSPSGDLNYGYTF TGTGCCAGCAGCCCCTCAGGCGATCTTAACTATGGCTACACCTTC
TRBJ1-2 - TRBV10-3 - CAISVSERDYGYTF TGTGCCATCAGTGTAAGCGAACGGGACTATGGCTACACCTTC
TRBJ1-5 - TRBV9 - CASSVEGGGNQPQHF TGTGCCAGCAGCGTAGAGGGAGGGGGCAATCAGCCCCAGCATTTT
TRBJ2-1 - TRBV9 - CASRATGYGNEQFF TGTGCCAGCAGAGCTACAGGGTACGGGAATGAGCAGTTCTTC
TRBJ2-3 - TRBV7-9 - CSSSLGRTDTQYF TGTTCCAGCAGCCTGGGGCGCACAGATACGCAGTATTTT
TRBJ2-3 once TRBV10-3 - CAISPEAGRSTDTQYF TGTGCCATCAGCCCAGAGGCGGGACGGAGCACAGATACGCAGTATTTT
TRBJ1-3 once TRBV5-4 TRBD1 CASSFGTATSGNTIYF TGTGCCAGCAGCTTCGGGACAGCAACATCTGGAAACACCATATATTTT
TRBJ2-2 - TRBV9 - CASSPRGNTGELFF TGTGCCAGCAGCCCCCGGGGGAACACCGGGGAGCTGTTTTTT
TRBJ1-3 - TRBV5-6 - CASSSGTPGNTIYF TGTGCCAGCAGCTCCGGGACACCAGGAAACACCATATATTTT
TRBJ1-6 - TRBV6-1 - CASSENNNSPLHF TGTGCCAGCAGTGAAAATAATAATTCACCCCTCCACTTT
TRBJ2-7 once TRBV7-2 - CASSLGAYEQYF TGTGCCAGCAGCTTGGGCGCCTACGAGCAGTACTTC
TRBJ2-5 - TRBV18 TRBD1 CASSPDRGALETQYF TGTGCCAGCTCACCGGACAGGGGGGCGTTGGAAACCCAGTACTTC
TRBJ1-4 - TRBV15 - CATSTLDTRGGEKLFF TGTGCCACCAGCACCTTGGACACCCGGGGGGGGGAAAAACTGTTTTTT
TRBJ2-3 - TRBV9 TRBD2 CASSLTGTSGTDTQYF TGTGCCAGCAGCCTAACTGGGACTAGCGGCACAGATACGCAGTATTTT
TRBJ2-1 - TRBV4-3 - CASSQDGAVNEQFF TGCGCCAGCAGCCAAGATGGAGCGGTCAATGAGCAGTTCTTC
TRBJ2-5 - TRBV5-8 - CASSLGQGLETQYF TGTGCCAGCAGCTTGGGGCAGGGTTTAGAGACCCAGTACTTC
TRBJ2-2 - TRBV2 - CASSDRARELFF TGTGCCAGCAGTGACAGGGCCAGGGAGCTGTTTTTT
TRBJ2-7 - TRBV27 TRBD1 CASRDGTGGYYEQYF TGTGCCAGCAGGGATGGGACAGGGGGGTATTACGAGCAGTACTTC
TRBJ2-5 - TRBV7-2 TRBD1 CASSSPTGIETQYF TGTGCCAGCAGCTCACCGACAGGGATCGAGACCCAGTACTTC
TRBJ1-3 once TRBV27 TRBD1 CASSPSSDRVGNTIYF TGTGCCAGCAGTCCCTCCAGCGACAGGGTTGGAAACACCATATATTTT
TRBJ2-5 - TRBV2 TRBD2 CASSVGLAGAQETQYF TGTGCCAGCAGTGTGGGACTAGCGGGAGCTCAAGAGACCCAGTACTTC
TRBJ1-1 - TRBV7-8 - CASSFAAGTEAFF TGTGCCAGCAGCTTTGCGGCAGGGACTGAAGCTTTCTTT
TRBJ1-6 - TRBV19 - CASSIDRNLNTGSHF TGTGCCAGTAGTATAGATCGGAATTTGAACACGGGATCTCACTTT
TRBJ2-7 once TRBV14 - CASSHRELAPYEQYF TGTGCCAGCAGCCACCGAGAGTTAGCGCCATACGAGCAGTACTTC
TRBJ1-3 - TRBV5-6 - CASSFGNPGGNTIYF TGTGCCAGCAGCTTTGGCAACCCGGGAGGAAACACCATATATTTT
TRBJ1-4 - TRBV10-1 - CASSESGNEKLFF TGCGCCAGCAGTGAGTCCGGTAATGAAAAACTGTTTTTT
TRBJ2-5 - TRBV7-2 TRBD2 CASSLATSGGQAQYF TGTGCCAGCAGCTTAGCGACTAGCGGGGGCCAGGCCCAGTACTTC
TRBJ2-7 - TRBV29-1 TRBD1 CSAQGGQGGYEQYF TGCAGCGCCCAAGGTGGACAGGGTGGCTACGAGCAGTACTTC
TRBJ2-3 few TRBV25-1 TRBD1 CASRSRDRYTDTQYF TGTGCCAGCAGAAGCCGGGACAGATACACAGATACGCAGTATTTT
TRBJ2-6 - TRBV7-2 - CASSLVGAVGANVLTF TGTGCCAGCAGCTTAGTGGGGGCGGTTGGGGCCAACGTCCTGACTTTC